This T cell receptor (beta chain) was captured by sequencing in a study of blood T cell repertoires in COVID-19 (dated by TCRdb to 2018 to 2021). With respect to the entire study: Collaborator samples came from the United States, Italy and Spain and covered acute and convalescent phases of COVID-19. Nearly every sample came with metadata listing a de-identified subject ID, COVID-19 status, age in years and sex. The material from the prospective study consisted of cDNA or gDNA derived from T cells, B-cell-depleted T cells, or PBMCs. The dataset comprised deeply sampled blood TCRbeta repertoires from subjects exposed to, actively infected with, or recovered from COVID-19. Samples came from the ongoing ImmuneRACE study (first 160 participants) plus 1,254 subjects from 6 global collaborators. Where HLA class I and class II types were available, the types were taken from metadata supplied by the sample provider, not from assay-based typing. The repertoires were released in a freely available public database intended as a resource for research on the immune response to SARS-CoV-2. Here is what the overall study found, with its caveats: The amount of clinical and demographic metadata varied by source and participant and was provided uncurated.

Per the germline V gene, KGHSH is the CDR1 and LQKENI is the CDR2. Spanning cysteine to phenylalanine, the CDR3 consists of 13 amino acids. This entry keeps only the CDR3 DNA: 39 bases, framed from base 1. Deletion took 3 bases off V and 3 bases off J, with a span of 8 bases between the germline ends. With respect to this clone: Its antigen target is currently unknown. The record has no base qualities; no much larger clone is one base away.

TCRbeta CDR3 regions were amplified from genomic DNA by means of the immunoSEQ Assay, a bias-controlled multiplex PCR. The original methods were these. The number of nucleated cells in each sample was estimated from the amplification of reference gene primers within the assay. To quantify the absolute abundance of each unique TCRbeta CDR3 rearrangement, sequence reads were collapsed and filtered. Productive Simpson clonality was computed per sample as the square root of Simpson's diversity index over productive rearrangements. Imported from immuneACCESS, the table was reduced by TCRdb to in-frame sequences with V and J called. These copies leave out some clones; in studies compared against another copy, an unresolved V gene accounts for under half, and the cause of the remainder is not known. V, J and clone size are those of that table, while D and trimming were read from the DNA. The sample table lists approximately 35,000 clones, approximately 82% of them with a count of one. 13% of the sample comes from the top ten.

The collaborating institutions used their own protocols to collect whole blood in K2EDTA tubes. For TCRbeta analysis, collaborators shipped samples in one of three forms: frozen whole blood, isolated PBMCs, or DNA extracted from either of those sample types. Sequenced sample: peripheral blood. The V and J segments used are TRBV18 and TRBJ1-2, with the D gene uncertain. This TCR was recovered from a human donor in a cohort sampled during active COVID-19. The DNA sequence reads TGTGCCAGCTCACCTGGGGAGGACTATGGCTACACCTTC. Its translation is CASSPGEDYGYTF.